This T cell receptor (beta chain) comes out of a study of cytomegalovirus exposure and HLA in healthy donors. PCR involved 60 Vbeta and 13 Jbeta primers. The assay was immunoSEQ multiplex PCR, and TCRdb's table has in-frame clones only and misses some. This table has tens of thousands of clones, 73% appearing once. About this clone: What it binds is unknown.

The CDR3 runs to 13 residues. CDR1 SQVTM and CDR2 ANQGSEA come from the germline V gene. V shed 3 bases and J shed 2 bases, with 9 bases lying between them. Findings and caveats of the study: In a later analysis, TCR association rates varied by HLA locus: DRB1 most, HLA-C fewest.

Sequencing was performed on PBMCs. This sequence originates from a man younger than 30 in good health and CMV-seronegative. This sequence joins TRBV29-1 and TRBJ2-3; D may be TRBD1 (5 bases). This CDR3 is CSVDQGYTDTQYF. DNA of the CDR3: TGCAGCGTTGATCAGGGTTACACAGATACGCAGTATTTT.